These T cell receptor beta chains were read from a single sample in a study of regulatory T cells in long-lasting Graves disease. Using its own MiXCR run on the multiplex PCR reads, TCRdb lists one record per CDR3 protein. Of nearly 350,000 distinct CDR3 sequences listed, roughly a fifth are singletons. The input for sequencing was peripheral blood mononuclear cells (PBMCs), taken when the disease was refractory, from a patient treated with antithyroid drugs. These receptor sequences come from a female donor with Graves disease. Both conserved end residues are part of each CDR3. The D gene is left open where the match is weak. Expanded clones are given a class, and other clones once, few, many or no size at all.

j_call: TRBJ2-7; clone_size: many; d_call: TRBD2; v_call: TRBV11-2; cdr3_aa: CASSLVASGGYEQYF; cdr3_nt: TGTGCCAGCAGCTTAGTCGCTAGCGGGGGCTACGAGCAGTACTTC
j_call: TRBJ2-1; clone_size: few; d_call: TRBD2; v_call: TRBV7-2; cdr3_aa: CASSLVVAGEQFF; cdr3_nt: TGTGCCAGCAGCTTAGTGGTAGCGGGGGAGCAGTTCTTC
j_call: TRBJ2-7; clone_size: .; d_call: TRBD2; v_call: TRBV18; cdr3_aa: CASSQASGTSSYEQYF; cdr3_nt: TGTGCCAGCTCACAGGCGAGCGGGACTAGCTCCTACGAGCAGTACTTC
j_call: TRBJ1-4; clone_size: many; d_call: .; v_call: TRBV28; cdr3_aa: CASRPGNRDEKLFF; cdr3_nt: TGTGCCAGCAGACCAGGGAATAGGGACGAAAAACTGTTTTTT
j_call: TRBJ2-7; clone_size: .; d_call: .; v_call: TRBV20-1; cdr3_aa: CSARQVSYEQYF; cdr3_nt: TGCAGTGCTAGACAGGTCTCCTACGAGCAGTACTTC
j_call: TRBJ2-7; clone_size: .; d_call: TRBD2; v_call: TRBV12-3/TRBV12-4; cdr3_aa: CAGAGDEQYF; cdr3_nt: TGTGCTGGAGCGGGAGACGAGCAGTACTTC
j_call: TRBJ2-7; clone_size: few; d_call: .; v_call: TRBV6-5; cdr3_aa: CASSSPLAGPYEQYF; cdr3_nt: TGTGCCAGCAGTTCCCCGCTGGCGGGCCCCTACGAGCAGTACTTC
j_call: TRBJ1-1; clone_size: .; d_call: .; v_call: TRBV20-1; cdr3_aa: CSARRGGDTEAFF; cdr3_nt: TGCAGTGCTAGACGGGGTGGAGACACTGAAGCTTTCTTT
j_call: TRBJ2-1; clone_size: .; d_call: TRBD2; v_call: TRBV29-1; cdr3_aa: CSVGGGSINEQFF; cdr3_nt: TGCAGCGTTGGCGGGGGGAGCATTAATGAGCAGTTCTTC
j_call: TRBJ1-2; clone_size: few; d_call: .; v_call: TRBV3-1; cdr3_aa: CASSQGASYTF; cdr3_nt: TGTGCCAGCAGCCAAGGAGCCAGCTACACCTTC
j_call: TRBJ1-2; clone_size: many; d_call: .; v_call: TRBV27; cdr3_aa: CASSLSGPWAGGYTF; cdr3_nt: TGTGCCAGCAGTTTATCAGGACCGTGGGCCGGAGGCTACACCTTC
j_call: TRBJ1-5; clone_size: .; d_call: .; v_call: TRBV7-9; cdr3_aa: CASSPGGTLVHF; cdr3_nt: TGTGCCAGCAGCCCTGGCGGGACTCTTGTTCATTTT
j_call: TRBJ1-1; clone_size: few; d_call: .; v_call: TRBV19; cdr3_aa: CASSKVMNTEAFF; cdr3_nt: TGTGCCAGTAGTAAGGTCATGAACACTGAAGCTTTCTTT
j_call: TRBJ2-5; clone_size: .; d_call: TRBD2; v_call: TRBV7-2; cdr3_aa: CASSLAFSGGQETQYF; cdr3_nt: TGTGCCAGCAGCTTAGCTTTCAGCGGGGGACAAGAGACCCAGTACTTC
j_call: TRBJ1-5; clone_size: few; d_call: .; v_call: TRBV6-4; cdr3_aa: CASSESAVGNQPQHF; cdr3_nt: TGTGCCAGCAGTGAGTCGGCGGTGGGCAATCAGCCCCAGCATTTT
j_call: TRBJ2-5; clone_size: many; d_call: .; v_call: TRBV12-3/TRBV12-4; cdr3_aa: CASSLGRRETQYF; cdr3_nt: TGTGCCAGCAGCTTAGGCCGGCGAGAGACCCAGTACTTC
j_call: TRBJ2-7; clone_size: many; d_call: .; v_call: TRBV2; cdr3_aa: CASKRSSYEQYF; cdr3_nt: TGTGCCAGCAAACGGAGCTCCTACGAGCAGTACTTC
j_call: TRBJ1-5; clone_size: few; d_call: .; v_call: TRBV10-3; cdr3_aa: CAISAAAPGQPQHF; cdr3_nt: TGTGCCATCAGTGCCGCGGCCCCCGGTCAGCCCCAGCATTTT
j_call: TRBJ1-2; clone_size: few; d_call: .; v_call: TRBV20-1; cdr3_aa: CSASSRRTANYGYTF; cdr3_nt: TGCAGTGCTAGCAGCCGCAGGACAGCAAACTATGGCTACACCTTC
j_call: TRBJ1-4; clone_size: .; d_call: .; v_call: TRBV4-1; cdr3_aa: CASSHFGQGLNNEKLFF; cdr3_nt: TGCGCCAGCAGCCATTTTGGTCAGGGGCTAAATAATGAAAAACTGTTTTTT
j_call: TRBJ1-5; clone_size: .; d_call: .; v_call: TRBV29-1; cdr3_aa: CSVGGGSNQPQHF; cdr3_nt: TGCAGCGTGGGGGGAGGGAGCAATCAGCCCCAGCATTTT
j_call: TRBJ2-5; clone_size: .; d_call: TRBD1; v_call: TRBV12-3/TRBV12-4; cdr3_aa: CASSPQGARGETQYF; cdr3_nt: TGTGCCAGCAGTCCACAGGGGGCGAGGGGAGAGACCCAGTACTTC
j_call: TRBJ2-4; clone_size: many; d_call: .; v_call: TRBV12-3/TRBV12-4; cdr3_aa: CASSASADIQYF; cdr3_nt: TGTGCCAGCAGTGCTAGTGCTGACATTCAGTACTTC
j_call: TRBJ2-3; clone_size: .; d_call: .; v_call: TRBV11-2; cdr3_aa: CASSLTLASSTDTQYF; cdr3_nt: TGTGCCAGCAGCTTAACGCTCGCGTCTAGCACAGATACGCAGTATTTT
j_call: TRBJ2-1; clone_size: .; d_call: .; v_call: TRBV7-9; cdr3_aa: CASSFKIGNEQFF; cdr3_nt: TGTGCCAGCAGCTTTAAGATCGGCAATGAGCAGTTCTTC
j_call: TRBJ2-4; clone_size: many; d_call: TRBD2; v_call: TRBV11-2; cdr3_aa: CASSPQGEERGENIQYF; cdr3_nt: TGTGCCAGCAGCCCCCAGGGCGAGGAGCGGGGGGAAAACATTCAGTACTTC
j_call: TRBJ2-5; clone_size: many; d_call: .; v_call: TRBV11-2; cdr3_aa: CASRRDGRETQYF; cdr3_nt: TGTGCCAGCAGACGGGATGGGCGAGAGACCCAGTACTTC
j_call: TRBJ2-7; clone_size: .; d_call: .; v_call: TRBV27; cdr3_aa: CASSLGTQSYEQYF; cdr3_nt: TGTGCCAGCAGTTTGGGGACCCAATCCTACGAGCAGTACTTC
j_call: TRBJ1-5; clone_size: many; d_call: .; v_call: TRBV6-1; cdr3_aa: CASCFGAGNQPQHF; cdr3_nt: TGTGCCAGCTGCTTCGGGGCGGGCAATCAGCCCCAGCATTTT